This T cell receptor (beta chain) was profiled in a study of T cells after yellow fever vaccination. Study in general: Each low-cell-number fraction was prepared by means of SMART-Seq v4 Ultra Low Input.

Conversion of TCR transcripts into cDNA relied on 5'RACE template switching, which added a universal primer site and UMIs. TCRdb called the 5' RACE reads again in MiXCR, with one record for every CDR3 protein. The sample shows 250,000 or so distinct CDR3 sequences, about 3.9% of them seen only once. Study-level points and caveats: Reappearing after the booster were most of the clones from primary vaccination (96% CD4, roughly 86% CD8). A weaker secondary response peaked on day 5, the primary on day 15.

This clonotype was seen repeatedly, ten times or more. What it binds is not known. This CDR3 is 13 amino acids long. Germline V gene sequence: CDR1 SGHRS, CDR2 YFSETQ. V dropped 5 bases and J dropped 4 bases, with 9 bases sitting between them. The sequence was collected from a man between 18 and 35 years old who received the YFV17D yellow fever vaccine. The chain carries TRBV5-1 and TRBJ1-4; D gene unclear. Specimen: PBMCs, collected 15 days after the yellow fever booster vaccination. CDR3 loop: CASRMSLNEKLFF. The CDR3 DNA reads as TGCGCCAGCAGAATGAGCCTTAATGAAAAACTGTTTTTT.